This T cell receptor beta chain was recovered during a study of regulatory T cells in long-lasting Graves disease. The study, taken as a whole, reports: Persistent Graves' patients showed less TCR diversity than newly diagnosed patients showed. TRBV28, TRBJ1-2 and TRBJ2-5 were favored in persistent disease.

This sample's time point: persistent/refractory GD, antithyroid drugs over 5 years with positive TRAb. PBMCs were the source of the RNA used for TCR sequencing. Recruitment took place at an endocrinology department in Xi'an, China. The peripheral blood volume drawn was around 9.6 milliliters, and it was collected into EDTA tubes. There are 16 residues in the CDR3. From germline, CDR1 is MNHNS and CDR2 SASEGT. Between the trimmed V and J ends, which lost 6 bases and 0 bases, there was a span of 15 bases. This clonotype appeared a few times. Its cognate antigen is unknown. CDR3 regions were amplified by Arm-PCR using iRepertoire HTBI primers to build TCR beta libraries. A single record per CDR3 protein comes from TCRdb applying MiXCR to the multiplex PCR reads. The sample holds 450,000 or so distinct CDR3 sequences, less than 25% seen once.

The specimen comprised peripheral blood mononuclear cells (PBMCs), sampled when the disease was refractory, from a patient treated with antithyroid drugs. This TCR was sampled from a female donor with Graves disease. V is TRBV6-1 and J is TRBJ1-5, with D hard to call. The CDR3 loop reads CASSGILRGSNQPQHF. DNA of the CDR3: TGTGCCAGCAGCGGGATATTACGAGGTAGCAATCAGCCCCAGCATTTT.